The 32 T cell receptor beta chains below all came from one sample that was sequenced in a study of T-cell reconstitution after alpha-beta-depleted transplantation in children. Unique molecular identifiers were used to barcode this TCRbeta library. TCRdb processed the PCR reads anew with MiXCR; each CDR3 protein has one entry. The data hold about 340,000 distinct CDR3 sequences, with 10% observed a single time. Sequencing was performed on PBMCs from the stem cell graft donor, taken from the stem cell graft. The receptors derive from a human donor who donated a stem cell graft to a child with acute lymphoblastic leukemia.

This clonotype was seen a few times. V gene TRBV20-1 combines with J gene TRBJ2-5; D may be TRBD1 (5 bases). The CDR3 is 13 residues long. V lost 1 base and J lost 2, with 8 bases in between. Germline CDR1 reads DFQATT; CDR2 reads SNEGSKA (reference sequence). Here the CDR3 reads CSARVAGQETQYF. The CDR3 nucleotides read TGCAGTGCTAGAGTAGCAGGGCAAGAGACCCAGTACTTC.

This clonotype was observed a few times. This chain connects TRBV5-6 to TRBJ2-1; unclear D gene. The V end was cut by 0 bases, the J end by 6 bases, with 13 bases between. The CDR3 spans 15 residues. Per the germline V gene, CDR1 is SGHDT and CDR2 is YYEEEE. The chain's CDR3 is CASSLGRVGGNEQFF. CDR3 DNA sequence: TGTGCCAGCAGCTTGGGTAGGGTAGGTGGCAATGAGCAGTTCTTC.

The chain couples TRBV6-5 to TRBJ2-1; D is unclear. Trimming removed 4 bases from V and 2 bases from J, with 12 bases in between. The CDR3 runs to 15 residues. Per germline, CDR1 MNHEY and CDR2 SVGAGI. Here the CDR3 DNA reads TGTGCCAGCAGTTCAAGCATCTATGCCTACAATGAGCAGTTCTTC. Protein product: CASSSSIYAYNEQFF.

This clonotype was detected many times. The rearrangement links TRBV20-1 to TRBJ2-1; D is ambiguous. The CDR3 has 14 amino acids. V shed 0 bases and J shed 8 bases, with 14 bases lying between them. Per the germline V gene, CDR1 is DFQATT and CDR2 is SNEGSKA (reference sequence). CDR3 sequence: CSARDGMRSDEQFF. CDR3 coding DNA: TGCAGTGCTAGAGATGGAATGCGCTCCGATGAGCAGTTCTTC.

V and J are TRBV20-1 and TRBJ2-3; 12 positions match TRBD2. The trim removed 6 bases at V and 3 bases at J, leaving 7 bases unmatched. This CDR3 contains 15 residues. Looked up from germline, CDR1 is DFQATT and CDR2 is SNEGSKA (reference sequence). This chain's CDR3 is CSAPLAGGPTDTQYF. Here the CDR3 DNA reads TGCAGTGCCCCTCTAGCGGGAGGGCCGACAGATACGCAGTATTTT.

This clonotype was seen more than once but under ten times. The rearrangement uses TRBV4-3 and TRBJ1-4; 8 bases line up with TRBD1. The CDR3 has 18 residues. J gave up 3 bases and V 0 bases, and 9 bases lay outside the gene matches. The V gene's germline CDR1 is LGHNA and CDR2 YSLEER. CDR3 DNA sequence: TGCGCCAGCAGCCAAGAAGGCAGGGGGCTGCGGTCTAATGAAAAACTGTTTTTT. It encodes CASSQEGRGLRSNEKLFF.

This clonotype was found a few times. The chain combines TRBV4-3 with TRBJ1-4; possible D gene TRBD1, 5 bases. The CDR3 loop spans 16 amino acids. Germline lookup yields CDR1 LGHNA and CDR2 YSLEER. The V end lost 5 bases, the J end lost 10 bases, and 23 bases lay between the germline ends. As DNA, the CDR3 is TGCGCCAGCAGCGTTAGGGGTACAGGAAGGAGGGGAAAACTGTTTTTT. Its translation is CASSVRGTGRRGKLFF.

CDR3 loop: CASRPLPGGGYEQYF. In DNA, the CDR3 is TGTGCCAGCAGGCCTCTACCGGGGGGTGGCTACGAGCAGTACTTC. The chain employs TRBV12-3 or TRBV12-4 and TRBJ2-7; TRBD2 matches at 7 bases. This CDR3 is 15 amino acids long. Trimming took 6 bases from V and 3 from J; bases not matched to a gene: 11.

This sequence joins TRBV30 and TRBJ2-5; 10 positions agree with TRBD2. The ends lost 2 bases at V and 2 bases at J; junction bases unmatched: 2. CDR1 is GTSNPN, CDR2 SVGIG, per germline (reference sequence). The CDR3 sequence is 14 residues long. The CDR3 DNA sequence: TGTGCCTGGAGTCCTAGCGGGGGACAAGAGACCCAGTACTTC. As protein: CAWSPSGGQETQYF.

This clonotype was counted many times. The J gene is TRBJ2-2, the V gene TRBV7-9, with 10 nucleotides matching TRBD1. This CDR3 spans 15 amino acids. Germline V lookup: CDR1 SEHNR, CDR2 FQNEAQ (reference sequence). The J segment lost 3 bases and the V segment lost 5 bases, leaving 3 bases of the junction unmatched. The CDR3 sequence: CASSPGTGDTGELFF. DNA for the CDR3: TGTGCCAGCAGCCCGGGGACAGGGGACACCGGGGAGCTGTTTTTT.

This clonotype was recorded a few times. This chain uses TRBV5-1 with TRBJ2-2; the D is unclear. There are 14 residues in the CDR3. Germline CDR1 is SGHRS and CDR2 is YFSETQ. With 1 base removed from V and 2 bases from J, the gap between germline ends came to 6 bases. The CDR3 spells CASSLWSNTGELFF. CDR3 bases: TGCGCCAGCAGCTTGTGGAGTAACACCGGGGAGCTGTTTTTT.

The J gene is TRBJ2-2, the V gene TRBV9; D gene ambiguous. The V and J ends lost 5 bases and 1 base respectively, with 9 bases between them. Germline assignment: CDR1 SGDLS and CDR2 YYNGEE. This CDR3 comprises 14 residues. The CDR3 DNA follows: TGTGCCAGCAGTAAAGGCAGGAACACCGGGGAGCTGTTTTTT. Amino acids: CASSKGRNTGELFF.

This clonotype has ten or more counts. The rearrangement joins TRBV6-1 to TRBJ2-7; possibly TRBD1 or TRBD2 for D (5 bases each). The CDR3 covers 10 residues. Germline CDR1 MNHNS, CDR2 SASEGT. V lost 8 bases to trimming and J lost 6 bases, with 8 bases between them. CDR3 amino acids: CASGGGEQYF. DNA of the CDR3: TGTGCCAGCGGTGGGGGCGAGCAGTACTTC.

The sample holds a few counts of this clonotype. The chain has TRBV20-1 and TRBJ2-3; 9 bases fit TRBD2. The germline V gene has CDR1 DFQATT and CDR2 SNEGSKA (reference sequence). CDR3 length: 12 residues. V trimming: 3 bases; J trimming: 10 bases; junction bases outside the gene matches: 5. The CDR3 coding sequence is TGCAGTGCTAGGGAAACTAGCGGGTCGCAGTATTTT. This sequence encodes CSARETSGSQYF.

This clonotype showed up just a few times. The chain uses TRBV5-1 and TRBJ2-5, with a possible D match to TRBD1 (5 bases). This CDR3 region has 15 residues. Trimming removed 3 bases at V and 3 bases at J, with 15 bases between. The germline CDR1 and CDR2 sequences are SGHRS and YFSETQ. DNA of the CDR3: TGCGCCAGCAGCTCCGGCGAAGGGGCGGAAGAGACCCAGTACTTC. It specifies CASSSGEGAEETQYF.

About this clonotype: It may be a read error: a sequence one base away is much more abundant. The CDR3 ends on some other residue instead of the conserved phenylalanine or tryptophan, so this is likely a read error. The rearrangement joins TRBV7-9 to TRBJ2-5; the D gene is possibly TRBD1 (5 bases). The CDR3 covers 13 residues. Germline assignment: CDR1 SEHNR and CDR2 FQNEAQ (reference sequence). Trimming shortened V by 2 bases and J by 5 bases, and 9 bases separated the two germline ends. CDR3 bases: TGTGCCAGCAGCTTAACTCCAGGGGAGACCCAGTACTTG. Protein: CASSLTPGETQYL.

In its sample, this clonotype was seen a few times. The chain is built from TRBV29-1 and TRBJ2-7; TRBD2 is a possible D gene (6 bases). V was pared by 3 bases and J by 8 bases, with 14 bases between. The CDR3 length is 12 residues. Germline V CDR1 and CDR2: SQVTM, ANQGSEA. The CDR3, as DNA: TGCAGCGTTGAGATCACTAGCTTTCAGCAGTACTTC. This translates into CSVEITSFQQYF.

This clonotype occurred a few times. J is TRBJ2-4 and V is TRBV20-1, with 7 nucleotides matching TRBD2. The CDR3 has 15 amino acids. From germline, CDR1 is DFQATT and CDR2 SNEGSKA (reference sequence). V dropped 3 bases and J dropped 8; count of bases not matched to a gene: 13. This CDR3 is CSAREERDVIYIQYF. CDR3 nucleotide sequence: TGCAGTGCTAGGGAAGAGCGGGACGTGATTTACATTCAGTACTTC.

This clonotype has a handful of counts. This chain joins TRBV5-1 and TRBJ1-5; 9 positions match TRBD1. CDR1 is SGHRS, CDR2 YFSETQ, per germline. The J segment lost 5 bases and the V segment lost 0 bases, leaving 3 bases of the junction unmatched. The CDR3 totals 15 residues. CDR3 amino acids: CASSLGTGVHQPQHF. In DNA form, the CDR3 reads TGCGCCAGCAGCTTGGGGACAGGGGTGCATCAGCCCCAGCATTTT.

In its sample, this clonotype was seen many times. The V and J genes are TRBV5-1 and TRBJ2-3; D may match TRBD1 or TRBD2 (5 bases each). The CDR3 is 15 residues long. Germline CDR1 is SGHRS and CDR2 is YFSETQ. V gave up 3 bases and J gave up 1 base, with 12 bases separating them. In DNA form, the CDR3 reads TGCGCCAGCAGCTCGGTGGGACCGCGCACAGATACGCAGTATTTT. It encodes CASSSVGPRTDTQYF.

V is TRBV7-9 and J is TRBJ2-7; 7 bases are shared with TRBD2. CDR1 and CDR2 (germline): SEHNR, FQNEAQ (reference sequence). The CDR3 length is 16 residues. Trimming at V came to 5 bases and at J to 3 bases, leaving 13 bases not matched to a gene. CDR3: CASSTETSNVLYEQYF. For the CDR3, the DNA is TGTGCCAGCAGCACCGAGACTAGCAACGTTCTCTACGAGCAGTACTTC.

This clonotype was counted many times. This chain links TRBV6-2 or TRBV6-3 with TRBJ2-1, with TRBD2 identical over 7 bases. This CDR3 contains 16 residues. The V and J ends lost 0 bases and 10 bases, in that order; junction bases with no gene match: 12. The germline V gene has CDR1 MNHEY and CDR2 SVGEGT. The chain's CDR3 is CASSYSSGKGWWEQFF. CDR3 in DNA: TGTGCCAGCAGTTACTCGAGCGGGAAAGGATGGTGGGAGCAGTTCTTC.

The sample holds a few counts of this clonotype. The rearrangement links TRBV7-3 to TRBJ2-3; a weak D match, TRBD1 (6 bases). The CDR3 runs 15 residues. Germline values: CDR1 SGHTA, CDR2 FQGTGA. Between the trimmed V and J ends, which lost 5 bases and 4 bases, there was a span of 16 bases. The CDR3 protein is CASSPTGSWADTQYF. In DNA, the CDR3 is TGTGCCAGCAGCCCCACAGGGAGTTGGGCAGATACGCAGTATTTT. The full variable domain, its missing parts supplied by reference TRBV7-3 and TRBJ2-3, is GAGVSQTPSNKVTEKGKYVELRCDPISGHTALYWYRQSLGQGPEFLIYFQGTGAADDSGLPNDRFFAVRPEGSVSTLKIQRTERGDSAVYLCASSPTGSWADTQYFGPGTRLTVL.

In its sample, this clonotype was seen many times. The V gene is TRBV5-5, the J gene TRBJ2-7; D unclear. Germline loops: CDR1 SGHKS, CDR2 YYEKEE (reference sequence). CDR3 length: 14 residues. Trimming cost V 1 base and J 2 bases, with 10 bases left between them. This CDR3 is CASSLLPTAYEQYF. The CDR3 nucleotides read TGTGCCAGCAGCTTGCTCCCTACTGCCTACGAGCAGTACTTC.

V is TRBV7-9 and J is TRBJ1-1; TRBD1 is a possible D gene (5 bases). The germline V and J ends were trimmed by 1 base and 2 bases, with 14 bases remaining between them. Germline assignment: CDR1 SEHNR and CDR2 FQNEAQ (reference sequence). The CDR3 extends over 16 amino acids. CDR3 in DNA: TGTGCCAGCAGCTTAGGGCTACTGGGGGGAAACACTGAAGCTTTCTTT. As protein: CASSLGLLGGNTEAFF. Full variable domain (outside the CDR3, taken from reference TRBV7-9 and TRBJ1-1): DTGVSQNPRHKITKRGQNVTFRCDPISEHNRLYWYRQTLGQGPEFLTYFQNEAQLEKSRLLSDRFSAERPKGSFSTLEIQRTEQGDSAMYLCASSLGLLGGNTEAFFGQGTRLTVV.

The V gene is TRBV4-3, the J gene TRBJ2-1, with TRBD2 matching over 11 bases. The germline V gene encodes CDR1 LGHNA and CDR2 YSLEER. V shed 2 bases and J 6 bases; nucleotides not matched to a gene: 3. There are 15 residues in the CDR3. The CDR3 is CASSQILAGVNEQFF. The DNA for the CDR3 is TGCGCCAGCAGCCAAATACTAGCGGGAGTCAATGAGCAGTTCTTC.

The sample holds a few counts of this clonotype. The V and J genes are TRBV7-9 and TRBJ1-4, with D perhaps matching TRBD1 (5 bases). The CDR3 totals 14 residues. Germline CDR1 SEHNR, CDR2 FQNEAQ (reference sequence). The V end was cut by 3 bases, the J end by 6 bases, with 11 bases between. The CDR3 nucleotides are TGTGCCAGCAGCTTTGGAGGGACGGATGAAAAACTGTTTTTT. This gives the protein CASSFGGTDEKLFF.

This clonotype was found a few times. This chain connects TRBV11-2 to TRBJ1-1; 7 bases agree with TRBD1. The CDR3 covers 18 residues. J gave up 7 bases and V 7 bases, and 24 bases lay outside the gene matches. Germline V gives CDR1 SGHAT, CDR2 FQNNGV. The CDR3 sequence is CASTKGGAAQGFVREAFF. The DNA of the CDR3 is TGTGCCAGCACCAAAGGGGGCGCGGCGCAGGGGTTTGTTCGTGAAGCTTTCTTT.

The chain recombines TRBV4-3 with TRBJ2-7, with 10 bases aligning to TRBD2. The V segment lost 2 bases and the J segment 4 bases; nucleotides outside the gene matches: 8. The CDR3 contains 16 residues. Germline-derived CDR1 and CDR2 are LGHNA and YSLEER. Written as DNA, the CDR3 is TGCGCCAGCAGCCAAACCGGGGAACTAGCGGGATACGAGCAGTACTTC. This sequence encodes CASSQTGELAGYEQYF.

This clonotype was seen a few times. The gene calls are TRBV6-5 and TRBJ2-3; D unclear. The CDR3 sequence is 17 residues long. Germline CDR1 reads MNHEY; CDR2 reads SVGAGI. V was trimmed by 0 bases and J by 0 bases, leaving 13 bases between them. The CDR3: CASSYSQARFSTDTQYF. CDR3 sequence (DNA): TGTGCCAGCAGTTACTCACAAGCCCGGTTCAGCACAGATACGCAGTATTTT.

This clonotype was observed a few times. The CDR3 here is CASSQLASADTQYF. The CDR3 bases are TGTGCCAGCAGTCAACTAGCTAGCGCAGATACGCAGTATTTT. The gene calls are TRBV27 and TRBJ2-3, with a tentative D call TRBD2 (6 bases). Germline V lookup: CDR1 MNHEY, CDR2 SMNVEV (reference sequence). The CDR3 spans 14 residues. With 5 bases removed from V and 4 bases from J, the gap between germline ends came to 13 bases.

V is TRBV6-2 or TRBV6-3 and J is TRBJ2-5; weak D call: TRBD2 (5 bases). Germline CDR1 is MNHEY and CDR2 is SVGEGT. The CDR3 sequence is 15 residues long. Trimming stripped 5 bases from V and 5 bases from J, with 18 bases between. CDR3 sequence: CASSPFHGVRETQYF. In nucleotides, the CDR3 is TGTGCCAGCAGTCCTTTCCACGGGGTGCGTGAGACCCAGTACTTC.